This T cell receptor (beta chain) was identified during a study of blood T cell repertoires in COVID-19. Study-level information: Both acute and convalescent COVID-19 samples were obtained from the United States, Italy and Spain.

This clone was detected only a few times. Study processing details: Cell counts per sample came from amplifying reference gene primers. This table comes from immunoSEQ multiplex PCR, and its TCRdb copy is limited to in-frame clones, with some not included. The V and J calls and clone size are taken from that table; D and trimming were inferred from the DNA. The data show about 250,000 clones, with about 80% seen just once and nearly 9% held by the top ten. This sequence was found in an elderly man with acute or convalescent COVID-19. Specimen: peripheral blood.

The CDR3 region is CASSFKGRANYGYTF. The CDR3 nucleotides read TGTGCCAGCAGTTTCAAGGGCAGGGCTAACTATGGCTACACCTTC. The chain is built from TRBV11-3 and TRBJ1-2; perhaps TRBD1 as D (5 bases). Trimming cost V 6 bases and J 0 bases, with 14 bases left between them. CDR3 size: 15 residues. Germline values: CDR1 SGHNT, CDR2 YENEEA.